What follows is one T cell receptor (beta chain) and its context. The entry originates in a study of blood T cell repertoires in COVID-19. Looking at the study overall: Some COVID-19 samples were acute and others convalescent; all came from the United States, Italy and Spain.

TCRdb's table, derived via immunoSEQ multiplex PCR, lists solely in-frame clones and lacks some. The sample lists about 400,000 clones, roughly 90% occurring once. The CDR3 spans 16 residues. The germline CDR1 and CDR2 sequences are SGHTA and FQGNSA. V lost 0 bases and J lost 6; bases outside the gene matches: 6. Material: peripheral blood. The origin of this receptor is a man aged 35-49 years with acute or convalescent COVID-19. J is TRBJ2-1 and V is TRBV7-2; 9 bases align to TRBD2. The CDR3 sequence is CASSLAWRGGLNEQFF. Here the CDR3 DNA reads TGTGCCAGCAGCTTAGCTTGGCGGGGGGGCCTCAATGAGCAGTTCTTC.